These T cell receptor beta chains were read from a single sample in a study of T cells in Graves' hyperthyroidism and ophthalmopathy. Using its own MiXCR run on the multiplex PCR reads, TCRdb lists one record per CDR3 protein. The profile shows about 640,000 distinct CDR3 sequences, more than 20% of them singletons. Sequencing was done on a sample of blood. These receptors were taken from a man aged 30 to 45 with Graves' ophthalmopathy. Each CDR3 is given with its conserved first and last residue.

V gene: TRBV10-3; J gene: TRBJ2-3; CDR3 protein: CASHGAADTQYF
V gene: TRBV7-9; J gene: TRBJ2-3; CDR3 protein: CASSLVGDTQYF
V gene: TRBV6-1; J gene: TRBJ1-6; CDR3 protein: CASSHGQGGSPLHF
V gene: TRBV13; J gene: TRBJ1-1; CDR3 protein: CASSPKRQNTEAFF
V gene: TRBV6-5; J gene: TRBJ2-7; CDR3 protein: CASSYIGPSYEQYF
V gene: TRBV3-1; J gene: TRBJ2-1; CDR3 protein: CASSQGCASGDNEQFF
V gene: TRBV7-9; J gene: TRBJ2-1; CDR3 protein: CASSFVGLAGYNEQFF
V gene: TRBV10-3; J gene: TRBJ2-2; CDR3 protein: CAIIQNTGELFF
V gene: TRBV4-1; J gene: TRBJ1-6; CDR3 protein: CASSRIPDFSPLHF
V gene: TRBV20-1; J gene: TRBJ1-2; CDR3 protein: CSAASNTGRSGGYTF
V gene: TRBV5-1; J gene: TRBJ2-5; CDR3 protein: CASSRLLAGGPETQYF
V gene: TRBV20-1; J gene: TRBJ1-1; CDR3 protein: CSARNRRQGGDTEAFF
V gene: TRBV7-9; J gene: TRBJ2-4; CDR3 protein: CASSRERGSAKNIQYF
V gene: TRBV7-9; J gene: TRBJ2-1; CDR3 protein: CASARDSYNEQFF
V gene: TRBV20-1; J gene: TRBJ1-1; CDR3 protein: CSSLSDTEAFF
V gene: TRBV5-1; J gene: TRBJ2-1; CDR3 protein: CASSLTVWGEQFF
V gene: TRBV7-8; J gene: TRBJ2-3; CDR3 protein: CASSLNGRAGSTDTQYF
V gene: TRBV5-6; J gene: TRBJ2-3; CDR3 protein: CASSKISTDTQYF
V gene: TRBV18; J gene: TRBJ2-3; CDR3 protein: CASSPPSASTDTQYF
V gene: TRBV7-8; J gene: TRBJ2-2; CDR3 protein: CASSLVRGATGELFF
V gene: TRBV12-3/TRBV12-4; J gene: TRBJ1-1; CDR3 protein: CASSLARVGIEAFF
V gene: TRBV6-7; J gene: TRBJ2-1; CDR3 protein: CARTGQRDNEQFF
V gene: TRBV7-9; J gene: TRBJ1-1; CDR3 protein: CASSFRQLNTEAFF
V gene: TRBV5-1; J gene: TRBJ1-1; CDR3 protein: CASSLEGENTEAFF
V gene: TRBV6-6; J gene: TRBJ1-2; CDR3 protein: CASSYGASDYGYTF
V gene: TRBV27; J gene: TRBJ1-1; CDR3 protein: CASSLNPGQGYTEAFF
V gene: TRBV6-5; J gene: TRBJ2-2; CDR3 protein: CASIKELTNTGEPFF
V gene: TRBV4-3; J gene: TRBJ2-7; CDR3 protein: CASSLYLAGAYEQYF
V gene: TRBV6-1; J gene: TRBJ2-1; CDR3 protein: CASSTFPDYNEQFF